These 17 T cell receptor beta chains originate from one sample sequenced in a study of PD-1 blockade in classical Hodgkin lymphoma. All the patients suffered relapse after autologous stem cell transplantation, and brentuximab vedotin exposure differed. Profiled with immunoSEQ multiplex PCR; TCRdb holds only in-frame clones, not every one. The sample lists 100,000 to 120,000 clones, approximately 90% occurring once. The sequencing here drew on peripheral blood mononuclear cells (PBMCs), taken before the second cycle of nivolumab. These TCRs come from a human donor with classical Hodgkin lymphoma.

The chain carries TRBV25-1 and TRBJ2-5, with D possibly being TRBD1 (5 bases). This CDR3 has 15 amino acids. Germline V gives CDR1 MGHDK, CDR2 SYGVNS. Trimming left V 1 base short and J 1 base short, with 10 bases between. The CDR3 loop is CASSEWGRSQETQYF. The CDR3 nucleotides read TGTGCCAGCAGTGAATGGGGCAGGAGCCAAGAGACCCAGTACTTC. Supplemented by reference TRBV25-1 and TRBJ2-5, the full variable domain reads EADIYQTPRYLVIGTGKKITLECSQTMGHDKMYWYQQDPGMELHLIHYSYGVNSTEKGDLSSESTVSRIRTEHFPLTLESARPSHTSQYLCASSEWGRSQETQYFGPGTRLLVL.

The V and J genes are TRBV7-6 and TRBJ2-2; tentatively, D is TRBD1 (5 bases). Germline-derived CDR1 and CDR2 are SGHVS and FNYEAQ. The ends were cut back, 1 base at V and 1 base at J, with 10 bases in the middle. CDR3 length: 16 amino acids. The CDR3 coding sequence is TGTGCCAGCAGCTTAGGCGGACAACGGAACACCGGGGAGCTGTTTTTT. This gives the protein CASSLGGQRNTGELFF. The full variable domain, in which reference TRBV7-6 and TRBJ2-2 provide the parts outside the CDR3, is GAGVSQSPRYKVTKRGQDVALRCDPISGHVSLYWYRQALGQGPEFLTYFNYEAQQDKSGLPNDRFSAERPEGSISTLTIQRTEQRDSAMYRCASSLGGQRNTGELFFGEGSRLTVL.

CDR3 nucleotides: TGTGCCAGCAGTTTACGGGGCTCGGTGGGAGATACGCAGTATTTT. It is translated as CASSLRGSVGDTQYF. The chain recombines TRBV27 with TRBJ2-3; D possibly matches TRBD1 or TRBD2 (5 bases each). Germline V gene data show CDR1 as MNHEY and CDR2 as SMNVEV (reference sequence). Trimming pared 2 bases from V and 5 bases from J, leaving 14 bases between. This CDR3 comprises 15 residues.

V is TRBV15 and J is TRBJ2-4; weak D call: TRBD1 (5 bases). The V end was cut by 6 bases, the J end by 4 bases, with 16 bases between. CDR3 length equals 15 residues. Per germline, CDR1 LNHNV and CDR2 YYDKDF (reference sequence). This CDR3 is CATSPPRADKNIQYF. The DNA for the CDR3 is TGTGCCACCAGTCCTCCCAGGGCGGATAAAAACATTCAGTACTTC. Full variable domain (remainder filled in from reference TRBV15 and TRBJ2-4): DAMVIQNPRYQVTQFGKPVTLSCSQTLNHNVMYWYQQKSSQAPKLLFHYYDKDFNNEADTPDNFQSRRPNTSFCFLDIRSPGLGDTAMYLCATSPPRADKNIQYFGAGTRLSVL.

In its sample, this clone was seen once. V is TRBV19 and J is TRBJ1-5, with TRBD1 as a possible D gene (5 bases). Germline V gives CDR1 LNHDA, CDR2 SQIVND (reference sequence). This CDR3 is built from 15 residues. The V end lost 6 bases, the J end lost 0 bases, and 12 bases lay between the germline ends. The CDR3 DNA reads TGTGCCAGTAGCCCGTCGGGGGTTAGCAATCAGCCCCAGCATTTT. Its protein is CASSPSGVSNQPQHF.

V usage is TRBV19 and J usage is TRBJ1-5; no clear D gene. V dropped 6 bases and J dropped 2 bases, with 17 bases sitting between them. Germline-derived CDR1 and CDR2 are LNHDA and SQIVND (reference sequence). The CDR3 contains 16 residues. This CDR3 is CASSIPDVRGNQPQHF. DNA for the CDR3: TGTGCCAGTAGCATACCGGACGTACGGGGCAATCAGCCCCAGCATTTT. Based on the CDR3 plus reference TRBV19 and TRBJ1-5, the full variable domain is DGGITQSPKYLFRKEGQNVTLSCEQNLNHDAMYWYRQDPGQGLRLIYYSQIVNDFQKGDIAEGYSVSREKKESFPLTVTSAQKNPTAFYLCASSIPDVRGNQPQHFGDGTRLSIL.

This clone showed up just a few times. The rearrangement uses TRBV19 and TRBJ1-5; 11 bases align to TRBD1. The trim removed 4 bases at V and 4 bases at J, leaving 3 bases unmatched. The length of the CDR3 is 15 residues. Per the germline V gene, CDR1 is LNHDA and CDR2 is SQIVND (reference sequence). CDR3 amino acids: CASSTGDRGNQPQHF. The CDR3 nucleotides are TGTGCCAGTAGTACCGGGGACAGGGGGAATCAGCCCCAGCATTTT.

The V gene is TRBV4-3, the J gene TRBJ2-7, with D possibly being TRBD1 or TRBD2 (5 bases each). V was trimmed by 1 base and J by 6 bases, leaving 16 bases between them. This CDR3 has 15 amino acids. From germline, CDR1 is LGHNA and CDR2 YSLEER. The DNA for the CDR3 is TGCGCCAGCAGCCAAGGGGGGTTACTGGGGCGCGAGCAGTACTTC. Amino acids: CASSQGGLLGREQYF.

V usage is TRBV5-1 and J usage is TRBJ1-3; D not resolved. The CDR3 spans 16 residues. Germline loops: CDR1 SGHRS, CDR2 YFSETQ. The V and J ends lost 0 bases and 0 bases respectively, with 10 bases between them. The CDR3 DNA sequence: TGCGCCAGCAGCTTGGGGGCAGGATCCTCTGGAAACACCATATATTTT. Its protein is CASSLGAGSSGNTIYF.

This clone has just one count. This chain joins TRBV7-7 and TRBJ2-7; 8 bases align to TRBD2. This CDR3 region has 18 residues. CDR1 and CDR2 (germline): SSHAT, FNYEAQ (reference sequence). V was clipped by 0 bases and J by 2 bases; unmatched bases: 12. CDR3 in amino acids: CASSLAISGREATYEQYF. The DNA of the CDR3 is TGTGCCAGCAGCTTAGCCATTAGTGGGCGGGAGGCCACCTACGAGCAGTACTTC.

The CDR3 is CASSLGSYYEQYF. CDR3 nucleotide sequence: TGTGCCAGCAGCTTAGGCAGTTACTACGAGCAGTACTTC. The rearrangement uses TRBV5-6 and TRBJ2-5; no firm D call. TRBJ2-7 explains the end of the DNA better; the J call may be wrong. The CDR3 extends over 13 amino acids. Germline CDR1 is SGHDT and CDR2 is YYEEEE.

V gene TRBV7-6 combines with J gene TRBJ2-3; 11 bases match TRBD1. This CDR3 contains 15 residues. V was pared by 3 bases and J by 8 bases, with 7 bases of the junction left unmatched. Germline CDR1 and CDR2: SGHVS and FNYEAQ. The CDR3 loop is CASSLDRGLRVTQYF. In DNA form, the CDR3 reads TGTGCCAGCAGCTTGGACAGGGGGCTTAGGGTTACGCAGTATTTT.

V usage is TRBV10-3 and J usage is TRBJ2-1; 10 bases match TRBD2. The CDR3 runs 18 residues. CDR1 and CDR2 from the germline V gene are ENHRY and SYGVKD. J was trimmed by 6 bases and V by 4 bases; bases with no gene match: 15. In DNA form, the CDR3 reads TGTGCCATCAGTGTCCCCACCTACCCAGAGCGGGAGGGCAATGAGCAGTTCTTC. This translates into CAISVPTYPEREGNEQFF.

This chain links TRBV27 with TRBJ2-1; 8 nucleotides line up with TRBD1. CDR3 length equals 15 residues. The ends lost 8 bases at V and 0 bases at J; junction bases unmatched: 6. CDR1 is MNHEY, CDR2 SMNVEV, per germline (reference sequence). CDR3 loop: CASLRDRSSYNEQFF. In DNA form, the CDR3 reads TGTGCCAGCCTCCGGGACAGGAGCTCCTACAATGAGCAGTTCTTC.

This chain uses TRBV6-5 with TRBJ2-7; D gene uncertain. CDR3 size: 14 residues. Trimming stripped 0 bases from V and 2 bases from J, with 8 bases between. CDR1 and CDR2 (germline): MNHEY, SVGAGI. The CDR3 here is CASSYSAVTYEQYF. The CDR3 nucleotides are TGTGCCAGCAGTTACTCGGCCGTAACCTACGAGCAGTACTTC.

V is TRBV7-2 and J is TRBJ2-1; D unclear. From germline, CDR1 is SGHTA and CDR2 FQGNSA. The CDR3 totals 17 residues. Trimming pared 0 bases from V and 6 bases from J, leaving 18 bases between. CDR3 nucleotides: TGTGCCAGCAGCTTAGCTTATCGGTCCGCCTACGGCAATGAGCAGTTCTTC. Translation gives CASSLAYRSAYGNEQFF.

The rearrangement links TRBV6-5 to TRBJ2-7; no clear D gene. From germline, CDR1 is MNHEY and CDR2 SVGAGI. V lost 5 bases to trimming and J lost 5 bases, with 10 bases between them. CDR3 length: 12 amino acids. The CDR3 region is CASSEAKNEQYF. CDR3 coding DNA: TGTGCCAGCAGTGAAGCTAAGAACGAGCAGTACTTC.